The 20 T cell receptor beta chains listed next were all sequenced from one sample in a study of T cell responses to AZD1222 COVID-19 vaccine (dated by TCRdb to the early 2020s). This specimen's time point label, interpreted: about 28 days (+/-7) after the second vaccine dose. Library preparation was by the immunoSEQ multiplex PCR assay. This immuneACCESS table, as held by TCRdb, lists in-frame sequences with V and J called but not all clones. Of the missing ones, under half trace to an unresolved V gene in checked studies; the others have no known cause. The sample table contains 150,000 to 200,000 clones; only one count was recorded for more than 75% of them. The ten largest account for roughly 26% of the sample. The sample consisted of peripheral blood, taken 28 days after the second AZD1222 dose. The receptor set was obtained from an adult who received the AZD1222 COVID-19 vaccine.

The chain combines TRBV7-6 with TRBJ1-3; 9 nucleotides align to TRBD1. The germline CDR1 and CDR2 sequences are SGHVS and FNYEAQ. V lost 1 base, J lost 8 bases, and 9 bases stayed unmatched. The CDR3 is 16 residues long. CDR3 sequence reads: CASSLDWGQGGDTIYF. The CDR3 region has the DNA TGTGCCAGCAGCTTAGACTGGGGACAGGGAGGCGACACCATATATTTT.

Written as DNA, the CDR3 is TGTGCCAGCAGCTTCCACCGGGACAGCCCATCCACCTTC. Amino acid sequence: CASSFHRDSPSTF. The chain couples TRBV7-2 to TRBJ1-2, with 7 bases matching TRBD1. Germline-derived CDR1 and CDR2 are SGHTA and FQGNSA. V shed 3 bases and J 13 bases; nucleotides not matched to a gene: 11. This CDR3 is built from 13 residues.

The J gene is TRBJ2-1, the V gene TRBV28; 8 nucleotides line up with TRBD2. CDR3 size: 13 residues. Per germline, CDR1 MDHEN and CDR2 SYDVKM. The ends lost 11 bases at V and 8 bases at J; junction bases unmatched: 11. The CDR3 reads CAHGLAGVDEQFF. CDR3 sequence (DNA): TGTGCCCATGGGCTAGCGGGTGTGGATGAGCAGTTCTTC.

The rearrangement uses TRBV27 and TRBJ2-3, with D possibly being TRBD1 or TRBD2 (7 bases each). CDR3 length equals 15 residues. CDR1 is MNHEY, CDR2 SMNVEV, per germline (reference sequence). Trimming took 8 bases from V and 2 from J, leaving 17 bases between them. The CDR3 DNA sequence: TGTGCCAGCCTAGGGAGGGGGCGCAACACAGATACGCAGTATTTT. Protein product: CASLGRGRNTDTQYF.

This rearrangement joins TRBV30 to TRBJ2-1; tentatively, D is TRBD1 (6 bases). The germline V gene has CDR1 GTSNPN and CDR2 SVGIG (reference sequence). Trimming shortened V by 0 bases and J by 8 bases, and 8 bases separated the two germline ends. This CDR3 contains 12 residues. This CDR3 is CAWSVQGHEQFF. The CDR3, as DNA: TGTGCCTGGAGTGTACAGGGCCATGAGCAGTTCTTC.

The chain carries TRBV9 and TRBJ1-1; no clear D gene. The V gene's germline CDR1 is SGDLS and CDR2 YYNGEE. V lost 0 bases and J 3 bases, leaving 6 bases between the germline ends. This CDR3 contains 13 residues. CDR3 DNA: TGTGCCAGCAGCGTAGATGGGTACACTGAAGCTTTCTTT. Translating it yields CASSVDGYTEAFF.

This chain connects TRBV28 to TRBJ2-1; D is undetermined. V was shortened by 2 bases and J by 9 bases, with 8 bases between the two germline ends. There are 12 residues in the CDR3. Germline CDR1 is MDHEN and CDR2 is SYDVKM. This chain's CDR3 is CASSLTEREQFF. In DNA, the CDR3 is TGTGCCAGCAGTTTAACGGAGCGTGAGCAGTTCTTC.

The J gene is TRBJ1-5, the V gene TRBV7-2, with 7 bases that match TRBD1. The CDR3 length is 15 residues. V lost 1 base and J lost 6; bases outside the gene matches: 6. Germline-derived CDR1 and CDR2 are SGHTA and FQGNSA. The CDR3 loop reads CASSLGPGGVQPQHF. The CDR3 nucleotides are TGTGCCAGCAGCTTAGGTCCAGGGGGGGTTCAGCCCCAGCATTTT.

In nucleotides, the CDR3 is TGTGCCAGCAGCCCGGTGGGGAATTCACCCCTCCACTTT. It translates to CASSPVGNSPLHF. The chain is built from TRBV5-4 and TRBJ1-6; the D is unclear. The CDR3 totals 13 residues. Trimming removed 4 bases from V and 7 bases from J, with 9 bases in between. Germline V gives CDR1 SGHNT, CDR2 YYREEE (reference sequence). The full variable domain, in which reference TRBV5-4 and TRBJ1-6 provide the parts outside the CDR3, is ETGVTQSPTHLIKTRGQQVTLRCSSQSGHNTVSWYQQALGQGPQFIFQYYREEENGRGNFPPRFSGLQFPNYSSELNVNALELDDSALYLCASSPVGNSPLHFGNGTRLTVT.

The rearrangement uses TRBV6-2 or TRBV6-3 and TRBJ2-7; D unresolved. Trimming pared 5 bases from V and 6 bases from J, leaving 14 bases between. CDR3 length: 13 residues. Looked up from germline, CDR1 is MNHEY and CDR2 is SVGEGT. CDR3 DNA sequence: TGTGCCAGCAGTCAAATGTTAGCCGGCGAGCAGTACTTC. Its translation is CASSQMLAGEQYF.

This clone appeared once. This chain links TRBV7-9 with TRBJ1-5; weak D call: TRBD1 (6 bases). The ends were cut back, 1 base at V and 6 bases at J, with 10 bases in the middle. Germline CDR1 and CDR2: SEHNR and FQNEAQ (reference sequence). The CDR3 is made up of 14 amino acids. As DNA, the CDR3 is TGTGCCAGCAGCTTAGGACAGGCAGTTCAGCCCCAGCATTTT. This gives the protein CASSLGQAVQPQHF. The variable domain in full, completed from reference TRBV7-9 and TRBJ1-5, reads DTGVSQNPRHKITKRGQNVTFRCDPISEHNRLYWYRQTLGQGPEFLTYFQNEAQLEKSRLLSDRFSAERPKGSFSTLEIQRTEQGDSAMYLCASSLGQAVQPQHFGDGTRLSIL.

CDR3 in amino acids: CASSFDGGQYF. The CDR3 nucleotides are TGTGCCAGCAGTTTCGACGGGGGGCAGTACTTC. V and J are TRBV28 and TRBJ2-7; tentatively, D is TRBD2 (6 bases). The germline V gene encodes CDR1 MDHEN and CDR2 SYDVKM. Trimming shortened V by 3 bases and J by 9 bases, and 9 bases separated the two germline ends. This CDR3 comprises 11 residues. Filled out from reference TRBV28 and TRBJ2-7, the complete variable domain reads DVKVTQSSRYLVKRTGEKVFLECVQDMDHENMFWYRQDPGLGLRLIYFSYDVKMKEKGDIPEGYSVSREKKERFSLILESASTNQTSMYLCASSFDGGQYFGPGTRLTVT.

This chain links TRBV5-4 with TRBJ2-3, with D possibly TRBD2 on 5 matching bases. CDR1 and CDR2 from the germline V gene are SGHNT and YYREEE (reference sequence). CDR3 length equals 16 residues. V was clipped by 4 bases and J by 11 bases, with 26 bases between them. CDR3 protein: CASSKLVGPLTEGQYF. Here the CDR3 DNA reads TGTGCCAGCAGCAAGCTGGTAGGTCCTCTAACAGAGGGGCAGTATTTT.

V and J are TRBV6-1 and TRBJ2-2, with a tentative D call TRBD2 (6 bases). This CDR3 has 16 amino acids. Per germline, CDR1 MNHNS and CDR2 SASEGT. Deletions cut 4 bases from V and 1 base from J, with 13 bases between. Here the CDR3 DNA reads TGTGCCAGCAGTGCCATAGCGGCTAAGAACACCGGGGAGCTGTTTTTT. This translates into CASSAIAAKNTGELFF.

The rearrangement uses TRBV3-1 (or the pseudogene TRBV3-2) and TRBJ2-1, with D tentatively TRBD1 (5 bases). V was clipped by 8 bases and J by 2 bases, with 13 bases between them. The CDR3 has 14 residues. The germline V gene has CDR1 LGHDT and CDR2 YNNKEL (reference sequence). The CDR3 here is CASWGRATYNEQFF. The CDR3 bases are TGTGCCAGCTGGGGCAGGGCCACCTACAATGAGCAGTTCTTC.

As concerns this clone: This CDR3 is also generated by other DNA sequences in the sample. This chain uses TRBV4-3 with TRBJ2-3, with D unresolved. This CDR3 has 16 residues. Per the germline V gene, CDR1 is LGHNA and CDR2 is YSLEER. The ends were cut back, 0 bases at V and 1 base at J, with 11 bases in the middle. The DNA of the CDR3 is TGCGCCAGCAGCCAAGATCCGGCAGGAGGCACAGATACGCAGTATTTT. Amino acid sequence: CASSQDPAGGTDTQYF.

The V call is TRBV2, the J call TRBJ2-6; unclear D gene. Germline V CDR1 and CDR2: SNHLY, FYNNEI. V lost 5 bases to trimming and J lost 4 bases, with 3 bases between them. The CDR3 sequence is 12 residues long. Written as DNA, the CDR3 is TGTGCCAGCAGTAGGGGGGCCAACGTCCTGACTTTC. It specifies CASSRGANVLTF.

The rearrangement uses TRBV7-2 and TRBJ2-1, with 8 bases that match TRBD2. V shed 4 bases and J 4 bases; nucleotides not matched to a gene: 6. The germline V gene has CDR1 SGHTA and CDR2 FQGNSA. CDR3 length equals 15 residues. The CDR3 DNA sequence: TGTGCCAGCAGCTCCGGACTAGCACTTTACAATGAGCAGTTCTTC. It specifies CASSSGLALYNEQFF.

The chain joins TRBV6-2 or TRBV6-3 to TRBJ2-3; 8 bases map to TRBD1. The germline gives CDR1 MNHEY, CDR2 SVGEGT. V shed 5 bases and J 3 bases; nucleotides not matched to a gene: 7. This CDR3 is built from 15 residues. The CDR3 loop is CASSHRQGRTDTQYF. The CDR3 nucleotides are TGTGCCAGCAGTCACCGACAGGGGAGAACAGATACGCAGTATTTT.

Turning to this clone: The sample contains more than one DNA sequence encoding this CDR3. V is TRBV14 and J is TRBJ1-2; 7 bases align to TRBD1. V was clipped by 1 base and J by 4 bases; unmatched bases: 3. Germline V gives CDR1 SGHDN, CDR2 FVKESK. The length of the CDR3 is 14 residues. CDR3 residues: CASSQGSGGYGYTF. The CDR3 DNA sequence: TGTGCCAGCAGCCAAGGATCAGGGGGCTATGGCTACACCTTC.